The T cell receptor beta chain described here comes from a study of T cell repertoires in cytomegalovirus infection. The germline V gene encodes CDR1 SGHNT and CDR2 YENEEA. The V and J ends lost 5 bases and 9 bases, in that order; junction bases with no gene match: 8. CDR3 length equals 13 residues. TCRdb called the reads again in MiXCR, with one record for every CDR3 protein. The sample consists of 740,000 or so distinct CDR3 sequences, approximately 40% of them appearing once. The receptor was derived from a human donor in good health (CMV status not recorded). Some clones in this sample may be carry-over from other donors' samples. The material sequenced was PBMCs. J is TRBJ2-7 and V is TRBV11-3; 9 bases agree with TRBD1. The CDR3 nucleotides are TGTGCCAGCAGCCCCGGACAGGGGCAGGGGCAGTACTTC. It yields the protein CASSPGQGQGQYF. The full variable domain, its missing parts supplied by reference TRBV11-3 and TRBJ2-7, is EAGVVQSPRYKIIEKKQPVAFWCNPISGHNTLYWYLQNLGQGPELLIRYENEEAVDDSQLPKDRFSAERLKGVDSTLKIQPAELGDSAVYLCASSPGQGQGQYFGPGTRLTVT.